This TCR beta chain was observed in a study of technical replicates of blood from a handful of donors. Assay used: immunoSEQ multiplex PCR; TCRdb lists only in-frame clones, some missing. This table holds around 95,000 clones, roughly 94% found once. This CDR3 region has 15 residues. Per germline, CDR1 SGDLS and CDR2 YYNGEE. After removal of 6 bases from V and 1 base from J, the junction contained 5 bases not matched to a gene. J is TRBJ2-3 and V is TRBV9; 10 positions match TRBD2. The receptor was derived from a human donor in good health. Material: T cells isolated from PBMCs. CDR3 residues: CASNPSGRGTDTQYF. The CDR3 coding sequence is TGTGCCAGCAACCCCAGCGGGAGGGGCACAGATACGCAGTATTTT.